This T cell receptor (beta chain) was sequenced for a study of human T cells and chemical hapten exposure. Time point meaning: patch test 3, about 24 weeks after DPC sensitization. Sample treatment: therapeutic diphenylcyclopropenone sensitization with weekly scalp DPC. TCRdb analysed the RACE reads with MiXCR anew, one entry per CDR3 protein. The table has 150,000 to 200,000 distinct CDR3 sequences, roughly a quarter seen once; the top ten hold roughly 2.2%. V shed 5 bases and J shed 0 bases, with 10 bases lying between them. Looked up from germline, CDR1 is SQVTM and CDR2 is ANQGSEA. There are 13 residues in the CDR3.

The rearrangement uses TRBV29-1 and TRBJ1-1; D may be TRBD1 (6 bases). The sequenced sample was whole blood, obtained in connection with sensitization to the hapten diphenylcyclopropenone (DPC). The TCR originated in a young woman with alopecia areata. Some clones in this sample may be carry-over from other donors' samples. The CDR3 region is CSVKDRLNTEAFF. Written as DNA, the CDR3 is TGCAGCGTTAAGGACAGATTGAACACTGAAGCTTTCTTT.